Described below is a single TCR beta chain sequence and its context. The data were obtained in a study of OX40 agonist ivuxolimab in advanced cancers. The method was immunoSEQ multiplex PCR; TCRdb's version includes in-frame clones alone and lacks a portion of them. The data show about 40,000 clones, roughly 89% seen once. V was cut by 0 bases and J by 0 bases, with 9 bases left in between. This CDR3 is built from 16 residues. CDR1 and CDR2 (germline): MGHRA, YSYEKL. Source: CD4+ or CD8+ T cells sorted from blood, taken in a trial of the OX40 agonist ivuxolimab. The sequence derives from an adult with an advanced solid tumor such as melanoma, head and neck, liver or kidney cancer. V and J are TRBV4-1 and TRBJ1-3, with D uncertain. The DNA for the CDR3 is TGCGCCAGCAGCCAAGAACGCAGGAACTCTGGAAACACCATATATTTT. It is translated as CASSQERRNSGNTIYF.